This TCR beta chain stems from a study of shared clonotypes between healthy human individuals. Germline V CDR1 and CDR2: SGHAT, FQNNGV. Trimming cost V 2 bases and J 6 bases, with 14 bases left between them. The CDR3 length is 15 residues. Study-level results: What naive subsets generally showed was a larger estimated richness than memory subsets showed.

This clone appeared once. Its specificity is unknown. Researchers ran the assay at a deep level. Several immunoSEQ 96-well plates shared each subset's DNA, each plate a replicate. Profiling relied on immunoSEQ multiplex PCR, and the TCRdb table lists in-frame clones only, not all of them. The table lists under 600,000 clones, around 95% of them singletons. The receptor's source is a woman aged 25 to 39 in good health. V gene TRBV11-2 combines with J gene TRBJ2-1, with D possibly TRBD1 on 6 matching bases. Sample: naive CD4+ T cells sorted from blood. Subset noted: CD45RA+ positively selected. For the CDR3, the DNA is TGTGCCAGCAGCTTATACAGGGAGACCTTCAATGAGCAGTTCTTC. The encoded protein is CASSLYRETFNEQFF.